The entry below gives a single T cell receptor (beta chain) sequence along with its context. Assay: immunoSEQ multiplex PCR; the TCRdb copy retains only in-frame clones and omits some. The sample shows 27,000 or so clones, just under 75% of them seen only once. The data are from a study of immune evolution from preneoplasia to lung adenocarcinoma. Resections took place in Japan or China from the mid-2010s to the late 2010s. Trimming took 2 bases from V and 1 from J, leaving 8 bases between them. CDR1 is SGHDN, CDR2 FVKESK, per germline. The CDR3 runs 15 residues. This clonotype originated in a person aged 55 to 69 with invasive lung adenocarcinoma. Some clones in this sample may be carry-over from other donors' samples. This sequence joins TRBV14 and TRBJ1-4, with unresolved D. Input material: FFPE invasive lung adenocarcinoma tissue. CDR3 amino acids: CASSQNVGTNEKLFF. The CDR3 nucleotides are TGTGCCAGCAGCCAAAATGTTGGAACTAATGAAAAACTGTTTTTT.